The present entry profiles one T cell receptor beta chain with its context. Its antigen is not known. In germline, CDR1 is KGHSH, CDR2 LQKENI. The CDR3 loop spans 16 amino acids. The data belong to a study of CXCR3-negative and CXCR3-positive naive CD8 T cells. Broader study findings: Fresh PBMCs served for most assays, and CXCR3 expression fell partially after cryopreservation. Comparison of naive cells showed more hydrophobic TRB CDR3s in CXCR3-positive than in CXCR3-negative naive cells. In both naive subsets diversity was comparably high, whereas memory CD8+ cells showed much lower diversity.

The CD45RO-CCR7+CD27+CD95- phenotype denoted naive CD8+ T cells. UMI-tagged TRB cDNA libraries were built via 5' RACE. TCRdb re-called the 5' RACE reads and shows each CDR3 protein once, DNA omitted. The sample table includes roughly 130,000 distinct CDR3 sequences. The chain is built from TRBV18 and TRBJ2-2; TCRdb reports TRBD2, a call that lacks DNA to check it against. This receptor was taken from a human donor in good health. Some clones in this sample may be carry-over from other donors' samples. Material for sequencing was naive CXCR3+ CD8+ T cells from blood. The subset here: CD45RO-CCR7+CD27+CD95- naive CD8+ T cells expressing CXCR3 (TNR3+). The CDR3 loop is CASSHQTSRNTGELFF.